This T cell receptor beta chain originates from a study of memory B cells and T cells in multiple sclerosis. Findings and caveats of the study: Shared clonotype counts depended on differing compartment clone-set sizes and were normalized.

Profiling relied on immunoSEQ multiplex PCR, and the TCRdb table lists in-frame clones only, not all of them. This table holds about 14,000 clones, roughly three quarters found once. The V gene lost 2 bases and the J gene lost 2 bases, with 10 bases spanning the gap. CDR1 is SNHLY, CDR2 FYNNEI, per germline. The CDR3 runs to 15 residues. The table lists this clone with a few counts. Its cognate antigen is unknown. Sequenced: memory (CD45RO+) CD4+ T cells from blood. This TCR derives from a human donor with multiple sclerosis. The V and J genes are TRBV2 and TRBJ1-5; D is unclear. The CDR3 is CASSEQAGGNQPQHF. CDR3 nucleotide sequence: TGTGCCAGCAGTGAACAGGCCGGGGGCAATCAGCCCCAGCATTTT.